This paragraph covers one T cell receptor (beta chain) sequence. This clonotype was recorded a few times. The specificity of this receptor is unknown. No base quality information exists; no much larger clone differs at one position. The data belong to a study of T cell repertoires in cytomegalovirus infection (dated by TCRdb to between 2018 and 2020). In terms of the full investigation: Recently identified HLA-C-restricted CMV epitopes, whose presentation resists viral immunomodulation, were targeted by peptide stimulations together with well-studied HLA-B-restricted epitopes. The HLA type of each donor mattered for the analysis, because public TCR beta signatures pointed to carriage of CMV infection along with the matching HLA type.

Study-level results and caveats: In the ex vivo response, HLA-C-restricted CMV-specific TCR beta clonotypes were dominant, and in two of eight donors the single most frequent clonotype came from this HLA-C-restricted group. In both this cohort and an independent roughly 350-donor cohort, the cumulative frequency of public TCR beta family members distinguished carriers of CMV infection plus the relevant HLA type.

Sequences LNHDA (CDR1) and SQIVND (CDR2) are obtained from the germline V gene (reference sequence). Including cysteine and phenylalanine, the CDR3 has 15 amino acids. Just the 45-base CDR3 DNA is kept, in frame starting at base 1. Trimming costs V 5 bases and J 4 bases, and their ends lie 17 bases apart. This specimen's treatment or condition label, per the study, means: in vitro stimulation with specific CMV peptide epitopes to enrich CMV-specific T cells. The instrument was an Illumina HiSeq 1500. The raw public data were reprocessed by TCRdb itself: fastp quality trimming at Q25, MiXCR clonotype calling, in-frame beta chains only. Every distinct CDR3 protein forms one entry, paired with its most common genes and DNA. The sample profile shows 65,000 to 85,000 distinct CDR3 sequences; about 26% of them were found once. The ten largest clones represent 59% of the sample.

Sequenced material: CD8+ T cells from cultured PBMCs, taken from culture after CMV antigen stimulation. The receptor was isolated from a human donor in good health (CMV status not recorded). Some clones in this sample may be carry-over from other donors' samples. Rearrangement joined TRBV19 to TRBJ1-2, and TRBD1 may be the D gene, going by 5 matching bases. The nucleotide sequence reads as follows: TGTGCCAGTAGTCAGGACACAACGGGGTCCTATGGCTACACCTTC. This gives the protein CASSQDTTGSYGYTF.